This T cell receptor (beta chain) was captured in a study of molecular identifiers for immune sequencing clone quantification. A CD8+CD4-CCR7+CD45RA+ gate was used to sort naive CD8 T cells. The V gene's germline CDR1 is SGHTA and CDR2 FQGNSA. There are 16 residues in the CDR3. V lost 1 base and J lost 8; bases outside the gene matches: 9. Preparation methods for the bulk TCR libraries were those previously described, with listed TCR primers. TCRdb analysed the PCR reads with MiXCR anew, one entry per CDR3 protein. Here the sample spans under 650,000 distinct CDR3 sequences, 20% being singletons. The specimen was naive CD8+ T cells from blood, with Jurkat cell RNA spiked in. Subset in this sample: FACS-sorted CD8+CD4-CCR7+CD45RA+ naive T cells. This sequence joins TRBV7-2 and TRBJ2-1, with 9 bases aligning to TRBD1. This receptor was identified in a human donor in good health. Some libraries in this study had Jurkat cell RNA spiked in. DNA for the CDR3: TGTGCCAGCAGCTTAGATGGGACAGGGACGTTCCATGAGCAGTTCTTC. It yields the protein CASSLDGTGTFHEQFF.